This T cell receptor (beta chain) appears in the sequencing data of a study of STAT5B mutations in CD4+ large granular lymphocyte leukemia. CDR3 size: 13 residues. CDR1 LNHDA and CDR2 SQIVND come from the germline V gene (reference sequence). V lost 7 bases to trimming and J lost 5 bases; unmatched junction nucleotides: 7. Study-wide points: Main leukemic clonotypes were patient-specific, but about 26% appeared at low frequency elsewhere. Compared with healthy controls (2/35), patient top clones favored TRBV06 (8/27).

This clone was picked up a small number of times. The target antigen is unknown. Only in-frame clones appear in the TCRdb table, and some are missing; sequencing was by immunoSEQ multiplex PCR. This table holds about 48,000 clones, about 70% found once. Sequenced material: CD4+ T cells from blood buffy coats. The rearrangement links TRBV19 to TRBJ1-1; 7 bases line up with TRBD1. The TCR was taken from a human donor in good health. CDR3 nucleotide sequence: TGTGCCAGTAAGGTTGTACAGGGGACTGAAGCTTTCTTT. As protein: CASKVVQGTEAFF.